This T cell receptor beta chain was recovered during a study of technical replicates of blood from a handful of donors. Sequencing was performed with immunoSEQ multiplex PCR; in TCRdb, only in-frame clones are kept and a portion is missing. The table lists about 94,000 clones, 95% of them singletons, with around 0.21% in the top ten. Sequenced material: T cells isolated from PBMCs. The TCR comes from a human donor in good health.

CDR3 DNA: TGCGCCAGCAGGGGACAGGGGGAAGACACCATATATTTT. Its translation is CASRGQGEDTIYF. The genes are TRBV4-1 and TRBJ1-3, with TRBD1 matching 11 bases. Germline loops: CDR1 MGHRA, CDR2 YSYEKL. J was trimmed by 8 bases and V by 6 bases; bases with no gene match: 3. The CDR3 runs 13 residues.